Below are 22 T cell receptor beta chains sequenced from a single sample in a study of beta chain features in type 1 diabetes. Overall study findings and caveats: All four CD4+ subsets of Type 1 diabetes patients contained TCRB CDR3s that were moderately but significantly shorter.

Antigen specificity for these receptors is unknown. Every bit of the isolated RNA underwent reverse transcription, so sequencing read expressed TCRB transcripts. TCRdb keeps only in-frame clones here, not all; method: immunoSEQ multiplex PCR. The sample yields some 200,000 clones, 16% seen once. Sequences were obtained from naive CD4+ T cells from blood. Source of these receptors: a man in his thirties or forties with type 1 diabetes.

CDR3: CASSLGQGDGEQFF. DNA for the CDR3: TGTGCCAGCAGCCTGGGACAGGGCGATGGTGAGCAGTTCTTC. This chain connects TRBV11-3 to TRBJ2-1; 9 nucleotides align to TRBD1. The CDR3 length is 14 residues. V trimming: 5 bases; J trimming: 9 bases; junction bases outside the gene matches: 8. Germline V gene lookup returns CDR1 SGHNT and CDR2 YENEEA. Based on the CDR3 plus reference TRBV11-3 and TRBJ2-1, the full variable domain is EAGVVQSPRYKIIEKKQPVAFWCNPISGHNTLYWYLQNLGQGPELLIRYENEEAVDDSQLPKDRFSAERLKGVDSTLKIQPAELGDSAVYLCASSLGQGDGEQFFGPGTRLTVL.

CDR3: CASSLGQGRKETQYF. The CDR3, as DNA: TGTGCCAGCAGCTTAGGCCAGGGGCGAAAGGAGACCCAGTACTTC. The chain employs TRBV13 and TRBJ2-5; D perhaps matches TRBD1 (6 bases). The CDR3 spans 15 residues. Germline V gives CDR1 PRHDT, CDR2 FYEKMQ (reference sequence). Trimming removed 0 bases at V and 5 bases at J, with 13 bases between.

This clone was seen a handful of times. The chain uses TRBV9 and TRBJ2-7, with a possible D match to TRBD1 (6 bases). Looked up from germline, CDR1 is SGDLS and CDR2 is YYNGEE. Trimming shortened V by 4 bases and J by 0 bases, and 20 bases separated the two germline ends. The CDR3 consists of 17 residues. The CDR3 coding sequence is TGTGCCAGCAGCCCCCCGAGCCAGGGGCCAAACTCCTACGAGCAGTACTTC. Translated, it gives CASSPPSQGPNSYEQYF. Based on the CDR3 plus reference TRBV9 and TRBJ2-7, the full variable domain is DSGVTQTPKHLITATGQRVTLRCSPRSGDLSVYWYQQSLDQGLQFLIQYYNGEERAKGNILERFSAQQFPDLHSELNLSSLELGDSALYFCASSPPSQGPNSYEQYFGPGTRLTVT.

This clone was observed a few times. The V gene is TRBV30, the J gene TRBJ2-3, with D unclear. Germline V lookup: CDR1 GTSNPN, CDR2 SVGIG (reference sequence). This CDR3 is 12 amino acids long. V shed 2 bases and J shed 3 bases, with 6 bases lying between them. The CDR3 DNA is TGTGCCTGGAGTCGGCAAACAGATACGCAGTATTTT. It is translated as CAWSRQTDTQYF.

This chain connects TRBV19 to TRBJ1-2; D call uncertain. This CDR3 is built from 13 residues. Per germline, CDR1 LNHDA and CDR2 SQIVND (reference sequence). Trimming took 4 bases from V and 7 from J, leaving 13 bases between them. CDR3 residues: CASSSPLGRGYTF. The CDR3 nucleotides read TGTGCCAGTAGTAGCCCACTAGGTCGTGGCTACACCTTC.

A few counts support this clone. The CDR3 reads CASRDGMNTEAFF. The CDR3 DNA is TGCGCCAGCAGGGACGGAATGAACACTGAAGCTTTCTTT. This chain connects TRBV5-1 to TRBJ1-1; D ambiguous. V was pared by 5 bases and J by 0 bases, with 8 bases between. CDR1 is SGHRS and CDR2 is YFSETQ in the germline V gene. The CDR3 spans 13 residues.

The chain uses TRBV28 and TRBJ1-1, with TRBD1 as a possible D gene (6 bases). The CDR3 spans 14 residues. V was trimmed by 7 bases and J by 0 bases, leaving 12 bases between them. CDR1 is MDHEN and CDR2 is SYDVKM in the germline V gene. The CDR3 here is CASIRGPVNTEAFF. The CDR3 DNA reads TGTGCCAGCATCAGGGGACCGGTGAACACTGAAGCTTTCTTT.

V usage is TRBV4-1 and J usage is TRBJ2-1; TRBD1 matches 7 bases. The CDR3 consists of 16 residues. After removal of 0 bases from V and 4 bases from J, the junction contained 6 bases not matched to a gene. Looked up from germline, CDR1 is MGHRA and CDR2 is YSYEKL. The DNA for the CDR3 is TGCGCCAGCAGCCAAGATCAGGACAGGAGATACAATGAGCAGTTCTTC. Translating it yields CASSQDQDRRYNEQFF.

The chain has TRBV30 and TRBJ2-5, with 7 bases identical to TRBD1. This CDR3 is built from 13 residues. V was clipped by 5 bases and J by 1 base; unmatched bases: 4. CDR1 is GTSNPN, CDR2 SVGIG, per germline (reference sequence). The CDR3 coding sequence is TGTGCCTGGGAAGGACAGGTCCAAGAGACCCAGTACTTC. Amino acid sequence: CAWEGQVQETQYF.

This clone has only a few counts. This chain joins TRBV9 and TRBJ2-1, with D perhaps TRBD2 (5 bases). Trimming removed 0 bases from V and 9 bases from J, with 16 bases in between. The V gene's germline CDR1 is SGDLS and CDR2 YYNGEE. This CDR3 is 15 amino acids long. In DNA form, the CDR3 reads TGTGCCAGCAGCGTAGACTCGTACGGGGTTGGTGAGCAGTTCTTC. It is translated as CASSVDSYGVGEQFF.

The V and J genes are TRBV19 and TRBJ1-2, with TRBD1 matching over 7 bases. From germline, CDR1 is LNHDA and CDR2 SQIVND (reference sequence). The CDR3 runs 14 residues. V trimming: 5 bases; J trimming: 3 bases; junction bases outside the gene matches: 6. The DNA of the CDR3 is TGTGCCAGTAGTGTCGGACAGGTTGACTATGGCTACACCTTC. Residues: CASSVGQVDYGYTF.

This chain joins TRBV29-1 and TRBJ2-1; 10 bases line up with TRBD2. Unmatched junction bases numbered 13, after V lost 6 bases and J lost 8 bases. Per germline, CDR1 SQVTM and CDR2 ANQGSEA. The CDR3 is 15 residues long. Written as DNA, the CDR3 is TGCAGCGTCAAAGGGCTAGCGGGAGTTACGCATGAGCAGTTCTTC. This encodes CSVKGLAGVTHEQFF.

The V call is TRBV29-1, the J call TRBJ2-3; D possibly corresponds to TRBD1 (6 bases). The CDR3 extends over 13 amino acids. Germline-derived CDR1 and CDR2 are SQVTM and ANQGSEA. V lost 5 bases to trimming and J lost 3 bases, with 12 bases between them. The chain's CDR3 is CSVRTGWTDTQYF. CDR3 bases: TGCAGCGTTAGAACAGGGTGGACAGATACGCAGTATTTT.

There are a few counts of this clone. DNA for the CDR3: TGTGCCAGCAGCCGTGGGACTAGCGGCAACTCCTACGAGCAGTACTTC. It is translated as CASSRGTSGNSYEQYF. The chain employs TRBV7-2 and TRBJ2-7; TRBD2 aligns across 11 bases. CDR1 and CDR2 (germline): SGHTA, FQGNSA. V gave up 5 bases and J gave up 0 bases; unmatched junction bases: 6. The CDR3 is made up of 16 amino acids.

A few counts support this clone. The chain uses TRBV9 and TRBJ2-4, with D unresolved. Germline V gene lookup returns CDR1 SGDLS and CDR2 YYNGEE. The CDR3 is made up of 20 amino acids. Trimming cost V 0 bases and J 0 bases, with 22 bases left between them. The CDR3: CASSVVPRPTGLLAKNIQYF. In DNA form, the CDR3 reads TGTGCCAGCAGCGTAGTCCCGAGGCCGACGGGTCTTTTAGCCAAAAACATTCAGTACTTC.

In DNA, the CDR3 is TGCAGCGTTGATTCGGGACCCGGGGAGCTGTTTTTT. Protein: CSVDSGPGELFF. The V call is TRBV29-1, the J call TRBJ2-2; D is possibly TRBD1 or TRBD2 (5 bases each). Germline-derived CDR1 and CDR2 are SQVTM and ANQGSEA. There are 12 residues in the CDR3. With 3 bases removed from V and 6 bases from J, the gap between germline ends came to 8 bases.

The CDR3 sequence: CASSLGGSGTQYF. CDR3 DNA: TGTGCCAGCAGCTTAGGAGGGTCCGGAACCCAGTACTTC. The chain uses TRBV7-2 and TRBJ2-5; D perhaps matches TRBD2 (5 bases). Germline CDR1 reads SGHTA; CDR2 reads FQGNSA. V gave up 1 base and J gave up 8 bases, with 11 bases separating them. The CDR3 has 13 amino acids.

The chain carries TRBV7-9 and TRBJ2-1; D is unresolved. CDR3 length: 16 residues. The germline V gene encodes CDR1 SEHNR and CDR2 FQNEAQ (reference sequence). V was clipped by 2 bases and J by 3 bases, with 14 bases between them. CDR3 amino acids: CASSLQFLGYYNEQFF. DNA of the CDR3: TGTGCCAGCAGCTTACAGTTCCTCGGGTACTACAATGAGCAGTTCTTC.

This clone was seen only a few times. The chain has TRBV5-1 and TRBJ2-1, with unresolved D. The germline V gene encodes CDR1 SGHRS and CDR2 YFSETQ. CDR3 length equals 16 residues. The V end was cut by 3 bases, the J end by 2 bases, with 15 bases between. CDR3 DNA sequence: TGCGCCAGCAGCTCTGGACCAGGTAAAACCTACAATGAGCAGTTCTTC. Translating gives CASSSGPGKTYNEQFF.

The chain employs TRBV9 and TRBJ2-1; weak D call: TRBD1 (6 bases). Trimming left V 7 bases short and J 4 bases short, with 6 bases between. There are 11 residues in the CDR3. Germline V gene sequence: CDR1 SGDLS, CDR2 YYNGEE. CDR3 bases: TGTGCCAGCGGACAGTACAATGAGCAGTTCTTC. Translated: CASGQYNEQFF.

This clone was picked up a small number of times. This chain uses TRBV9 with TRBJ2-3; tentatively, D is TRBD1 (6 bases). CDR1 SGDLS and CDR2 YYNGEE come from the germline V gene. The V end was cut by 4 bases, the J end by 2 bases, with 17 bases between. There are 16 residues in the CDR3. CDR3 region: CASSTQGRQLTDTQYF. The CDR3 DNA reads TGTGCCAGCAGCACACAGGGACGACAACTCACAGATACGCAGTATTTT.

In this sample, this clone turned up a few times. The chain carries TRBV29-1 and TRBJ1-2, with TRBD1 matching over 7 bases. From germline, CDR1 is SQVTM and CDR2 ANQGSEA. The junction had 3 bases not matched to a gene; V was cut back by 1 base and J by 4 bases. This CDR3 contains 13 residues. The CDR3 here is CSVEVSGGYGYTF. The CDR3, as DNA: TGCAGCGTTGAAGTGTCAGGGGGCTATGGCTACACCTTC.